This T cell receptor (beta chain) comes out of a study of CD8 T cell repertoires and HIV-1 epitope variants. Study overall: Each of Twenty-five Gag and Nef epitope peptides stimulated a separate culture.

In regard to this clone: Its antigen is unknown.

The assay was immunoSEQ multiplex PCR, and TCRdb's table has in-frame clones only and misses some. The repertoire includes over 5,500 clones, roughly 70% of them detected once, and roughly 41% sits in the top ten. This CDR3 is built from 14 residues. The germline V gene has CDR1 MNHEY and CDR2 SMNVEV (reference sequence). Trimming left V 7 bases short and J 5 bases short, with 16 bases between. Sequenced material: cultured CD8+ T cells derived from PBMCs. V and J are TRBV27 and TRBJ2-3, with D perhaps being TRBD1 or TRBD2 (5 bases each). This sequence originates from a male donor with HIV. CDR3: CASTRDALVDTQYF. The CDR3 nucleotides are TGTGCCAGCACCCGGGACGCCCTGGTAGATACGCAGTATTTT.